The rows below give T cell receptor beta chains drawn from one sample of a study of post-analysis software for immune sequencing data. TCRdb redid the calling of the PCR reads with MiXCR, one entry per CDR3 protein. The table lists about 820,000 distinct CDR3 sequences, about 53% of them singletons. Source material: blood. These receptors were collected from a girl aged 10-17 years with multiple sclerosis. The CDR3 runs from the conserved cysteine through the conserved F or W. A D gene is named only where the DNA matches it firmly. Size is stated for part of the rows, as once, few or many counts, or as a class when the clone is expanded.

clone size: .; J gene: TRBJ1-2; V gene: TRBV29-1; D gene: .; CDR3 DNA: TGCAGCGTCAGTGGGGGGAGGTTCGATGGCTACACCTTC; CDR3 protein: CSVSGGRFDGYTF
clone size: once; J gene: TRBJ2-2; V gene: TRBV6-1; D gene: .; CDR3 DNA: TGTGCCAGCAGTGAAGCGCGTTTCACCGGGGAGCTGTTTTTT; CDR3 protein: CASSEARFTGELFF
clone size: .; J gene: TRBJ2-1; V gene: TRBV5-5; D gene: .; CDR3 DNA: TGTGCCAGCAGCTTGTACGACATAAATGAGCAGTTCTTC; CDR3 protein: CASSLYDINEQFF
clone size: .; J gene: TRBJ1-1; V gene: TRBV7-2; D gene: .; CDR3 DNA: TGTGCCAGTTTTTCCCAGGGACACCCAGCGACTGAAGCTTTCTTT; CDR3 protein: CASFSQGHPATEAFF
clone size: few; J gene: TRBJ2-1; V gene: TRBV7-2; D gene: TRBD2; CDR3 DNA: TGTGCCAGCAGCCCAGGGACTAGCGGGGGGGCAGGGCAGTTCTTC; CDR3 protein: CASSPGTSGGAGQFF
clone size: .; J gene: TRBJ2-7; V gene: TRBV12-3/TRBV12-4; D gene: .; CDR3 DNA: TGTGCCAGCAGGACGGACGGGCACTACGAGCAGTACTTC; CDR3 protein: CASRTDGHYEQYF
clone size: .; J gene: TRBJ2-4; V gene: TRBV11-2; D gene: TRBD2; CDR3 DNA: TGTGCCAGCAGCTTGTCGCGGCGGGAGGCCAAAAACATTCAGTACTTC; CDR3 protein: CASSLSRREAKNIQYF
clone size: .; J gene: TRBJ2-5; V gene: TRBV5-1; D gene: .; CDR3 DNA: TGCGCCAGCAGCTCCGGAGGGGGGGTACAAGAGACCCAGTACTTC; CDR3 protein: CASSSGGGVQETQYF
clone size: .; J gene: TRBJ1-2; V gene: TRBV11-1; D gene: .; CDR3 DNA: TGTGCCAGCAGCTTAGCCTCGACAGTGAGTTTCTATGGCTACACCTTC; CDR3 protein: CASSLASTVSFYGYTF
clone size: few; J gene: TRBJ2-5; V gene: TRBV29-1; D gene: .; CDR3 DNA: TGCAGCGTTCTCCCCGGGGGCATGATCATGCGAGAGACCCAGTACTTC; CDR3 protein: CSVLPGGMIMRETQYF